This TCR beta chain was sequenced during a study of control samples from healthy donors and cancer patients (dated by TCRdb to the early 2020s). Libraries were built with the immunoSEQ multiplex PCR assay. TCRdb re-hosts the immuneACCESS table, in-frame sequences only. Its copies lack some clones; in the studies checked, an unresolved V gene accounts for under half of them, and the cause for the rest is not known. The sample table contains 100,000 to 150,000 clones; only one count was recorded for 85% to 95% of them. The ten largest make up 3.6% of the sample. On this clone: The specificity of this receptor is unknown. Within one base of it there is no much larger clone, and no base qualities were kept.

The clonotype comes from a man aged 25-45 years in good health. Specimen: blood.

CDR3 sequence: CASRAGTGVIGELFF. The DNA sequence is given as TGTGCCAGTAGGGCCGGGACAGGGGTTATCGGGGAGCTGTTTTTT. The chain is encoded by TRBV19 joined to TRBJ2-2, with 10 bases in between that match TRBD1. The germline V gene (reference sequence) specifies LNHDA as CDR1 and SQIVND as CDR2. Spanning cysteine to phenylalanine, the CDR3 consists of 15 amino acids. Just CDR3 DNA is preserved here, 45 bases in frame from base 1. At the junction V is shortened by 6 bases and J by 7 bases; bases outside the gene matches: 8.